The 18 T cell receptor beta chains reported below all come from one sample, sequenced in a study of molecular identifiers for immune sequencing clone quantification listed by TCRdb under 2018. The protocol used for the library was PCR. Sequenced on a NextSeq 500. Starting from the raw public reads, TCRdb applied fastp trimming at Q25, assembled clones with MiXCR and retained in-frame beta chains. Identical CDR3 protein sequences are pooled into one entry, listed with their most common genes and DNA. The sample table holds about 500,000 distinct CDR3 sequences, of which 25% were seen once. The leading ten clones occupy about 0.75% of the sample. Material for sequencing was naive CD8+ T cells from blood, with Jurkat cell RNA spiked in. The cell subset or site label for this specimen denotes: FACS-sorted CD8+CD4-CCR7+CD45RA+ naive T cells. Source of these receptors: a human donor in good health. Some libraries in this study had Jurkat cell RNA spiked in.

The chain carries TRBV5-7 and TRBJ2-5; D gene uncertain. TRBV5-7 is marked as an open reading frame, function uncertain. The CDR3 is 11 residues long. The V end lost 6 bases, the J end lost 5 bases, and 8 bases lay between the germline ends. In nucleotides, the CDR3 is TGTGCCAGCACGCGTGGGGAGACCCAGTACTTC. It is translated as CASTRGETQYF.

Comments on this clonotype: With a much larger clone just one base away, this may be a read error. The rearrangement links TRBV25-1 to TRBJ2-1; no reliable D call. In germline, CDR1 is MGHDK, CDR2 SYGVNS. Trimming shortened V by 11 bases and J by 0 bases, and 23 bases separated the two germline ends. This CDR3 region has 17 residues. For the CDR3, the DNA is TGTGCCCCCGTGACCCACCATAGCTATAGCTCCTACAATGAGCAGTTCTTC. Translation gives CAPVTHHSYSSYNEQFF. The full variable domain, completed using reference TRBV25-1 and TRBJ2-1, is EADIYQTPRYLVIGTGKKITLECSQTMGHDKMYWYQQDPGMELHLIHYSYGVNSTEKGDLSSESTVSRIRTEHFPLTLESARPSHTSQYLCAPVTHHSYSSYNEQFFGPGTRLTVL.

This CDR3 is CASSYGTVSNQPQHF. The CDR3 nucleotides are TGTGCCAGCAGTTACGGCACAGTTAGCAATCAGCCCCAGCATTTT. The J gene is TRBJ1-5, the V gene TRBV6-2 or TRBV6-3; D is ambiguous. Germline CDR1 MNHEY, CDR2 SVGEGT. Trimming stripped 2 bases from V and 0 bases from J, with 8 bases between. This CDR3 contains 15 residues.

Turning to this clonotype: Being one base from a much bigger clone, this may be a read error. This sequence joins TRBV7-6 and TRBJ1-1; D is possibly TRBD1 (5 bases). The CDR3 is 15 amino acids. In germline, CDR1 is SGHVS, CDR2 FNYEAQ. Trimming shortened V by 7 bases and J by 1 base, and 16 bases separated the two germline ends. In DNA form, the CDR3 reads TGTGCCAGCATCGGCTCGACAGCTACGAACACTGAAGCTTTCTTT. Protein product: CASIGSTATNTEAFF.

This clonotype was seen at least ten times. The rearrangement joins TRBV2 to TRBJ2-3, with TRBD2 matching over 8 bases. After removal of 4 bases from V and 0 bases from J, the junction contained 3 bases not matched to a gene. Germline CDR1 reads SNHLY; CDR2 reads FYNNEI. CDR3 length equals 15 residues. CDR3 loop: CASSVSSGSTDTQYF. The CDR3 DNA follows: TGTGCCAGCAGTGTTTCTAGCGGGAGCACAGATACGCAGTATTTT.

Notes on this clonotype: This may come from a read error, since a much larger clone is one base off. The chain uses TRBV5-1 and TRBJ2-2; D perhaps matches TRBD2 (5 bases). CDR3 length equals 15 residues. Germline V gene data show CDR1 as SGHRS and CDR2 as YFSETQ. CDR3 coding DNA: TGCGCCTGCAGCTGGTGGAGGATAAACACCGGGGAGCTGTTTTTT. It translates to CACSWWRINTGELFF.

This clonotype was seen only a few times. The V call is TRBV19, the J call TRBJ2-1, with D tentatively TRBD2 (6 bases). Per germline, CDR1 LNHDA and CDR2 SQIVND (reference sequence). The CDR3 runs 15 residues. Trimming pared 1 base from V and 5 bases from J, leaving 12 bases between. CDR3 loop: CASSIVGLQNNEQFF. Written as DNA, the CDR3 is TGTGCCAGTAGTATAGTAGGACTACAAAACAATGAGCAGTTCTTC.

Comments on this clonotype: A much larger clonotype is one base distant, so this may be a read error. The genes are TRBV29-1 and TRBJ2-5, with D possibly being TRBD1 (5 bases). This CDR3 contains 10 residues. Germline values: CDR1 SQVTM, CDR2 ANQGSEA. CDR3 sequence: CRVGQGTQYF. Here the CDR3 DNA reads TGCAGAGTGGGCCAGGGGACCCAGTACTTC.

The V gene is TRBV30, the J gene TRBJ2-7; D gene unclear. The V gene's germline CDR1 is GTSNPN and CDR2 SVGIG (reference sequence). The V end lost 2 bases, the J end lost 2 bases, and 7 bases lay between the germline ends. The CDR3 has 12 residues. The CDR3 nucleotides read TGTGCCTGGAGTTCCTCCACCTACGAGCAGTACTTC. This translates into CAWSSSTYEQYF.

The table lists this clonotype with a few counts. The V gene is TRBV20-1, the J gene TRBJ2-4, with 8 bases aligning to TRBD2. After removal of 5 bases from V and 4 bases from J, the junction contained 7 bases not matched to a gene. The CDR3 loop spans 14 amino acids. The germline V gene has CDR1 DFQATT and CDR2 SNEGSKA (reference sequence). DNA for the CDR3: TGCAGTGCTTATCCCGGGACTAGTAAAAACATTCAGTACTTC. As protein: CSAYPGTSKNIQYF.

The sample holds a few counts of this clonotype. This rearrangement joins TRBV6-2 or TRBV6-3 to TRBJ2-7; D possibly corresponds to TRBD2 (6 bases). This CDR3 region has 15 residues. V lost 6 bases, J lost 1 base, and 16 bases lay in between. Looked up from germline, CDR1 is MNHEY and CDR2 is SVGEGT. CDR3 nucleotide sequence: TGTGCCAGCAGCCCCCGACTAGAGAGTTCCTACGAGCAGTACTTC. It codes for CASSPRLESSYEQYF.

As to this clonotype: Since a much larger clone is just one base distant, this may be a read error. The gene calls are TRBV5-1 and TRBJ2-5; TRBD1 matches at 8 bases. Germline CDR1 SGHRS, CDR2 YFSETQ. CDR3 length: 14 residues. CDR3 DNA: TGCGCCAGCAGCCCGGACAGGGAGCAAGGGACCCAGTACTTC. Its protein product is CASSPDREQGTQYF.

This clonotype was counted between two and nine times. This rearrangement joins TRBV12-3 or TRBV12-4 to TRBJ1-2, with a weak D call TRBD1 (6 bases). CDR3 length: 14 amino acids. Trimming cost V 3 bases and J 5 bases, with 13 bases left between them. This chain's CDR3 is CASSLEGVLYGYTF. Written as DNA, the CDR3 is TGTGCCAGCAGTTTGGAGGGGGTCCTATATGGCTACACCTTC.

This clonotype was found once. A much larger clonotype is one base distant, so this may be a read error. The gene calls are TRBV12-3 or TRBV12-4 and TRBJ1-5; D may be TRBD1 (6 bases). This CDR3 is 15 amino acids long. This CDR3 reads CASSLARGSNQPQRF. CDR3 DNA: TGTGCCAGCAGTTTGGCCAGGGGTAGCAATCAGCCCCAGCGTTTT.

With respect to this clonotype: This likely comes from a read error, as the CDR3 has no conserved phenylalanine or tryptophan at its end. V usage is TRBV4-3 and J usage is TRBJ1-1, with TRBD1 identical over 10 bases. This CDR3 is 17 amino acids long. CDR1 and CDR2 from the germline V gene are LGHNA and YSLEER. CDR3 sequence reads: CASSQDLIGTGVTVAFL. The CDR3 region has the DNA TGCGCCAGCAGCCAAGATCTAATTGGGACAGGGGTGACTGTAGCTTTCTTA.

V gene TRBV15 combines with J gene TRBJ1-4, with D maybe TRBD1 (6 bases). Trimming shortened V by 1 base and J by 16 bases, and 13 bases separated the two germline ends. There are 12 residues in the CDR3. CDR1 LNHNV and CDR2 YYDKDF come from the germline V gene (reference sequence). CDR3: CATSRGGDNPFF. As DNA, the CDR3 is TGTGCCACCAGCAGAGGAGGGGACAACCCGTTTTTT.

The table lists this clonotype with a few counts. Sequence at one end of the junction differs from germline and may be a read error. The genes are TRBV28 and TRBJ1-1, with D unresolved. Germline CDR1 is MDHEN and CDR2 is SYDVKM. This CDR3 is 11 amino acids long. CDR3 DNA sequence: TGTGCCAGCAGTTTGGGTTCAGACCATCGCTTT. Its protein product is CASSLGSDHRF. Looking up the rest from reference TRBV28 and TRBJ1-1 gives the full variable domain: DVKVTQSSRYLVKRTGEKVFLECVQDMDHENMFWYRQDPGLGLRLIYFSYDVKMKEKGDIPEGYSVSREKKERFSLILESASTNQTSMYLCASSLGSDHRFGQGTRLTVV.

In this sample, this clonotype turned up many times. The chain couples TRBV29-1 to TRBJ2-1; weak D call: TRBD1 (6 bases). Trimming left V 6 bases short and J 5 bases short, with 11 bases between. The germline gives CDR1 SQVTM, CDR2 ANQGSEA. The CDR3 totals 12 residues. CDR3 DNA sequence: TGCAGCGTGGGAAGACAGGACAATGAGCAGTTCTTC. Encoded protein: CSVGRQDNEQFF.